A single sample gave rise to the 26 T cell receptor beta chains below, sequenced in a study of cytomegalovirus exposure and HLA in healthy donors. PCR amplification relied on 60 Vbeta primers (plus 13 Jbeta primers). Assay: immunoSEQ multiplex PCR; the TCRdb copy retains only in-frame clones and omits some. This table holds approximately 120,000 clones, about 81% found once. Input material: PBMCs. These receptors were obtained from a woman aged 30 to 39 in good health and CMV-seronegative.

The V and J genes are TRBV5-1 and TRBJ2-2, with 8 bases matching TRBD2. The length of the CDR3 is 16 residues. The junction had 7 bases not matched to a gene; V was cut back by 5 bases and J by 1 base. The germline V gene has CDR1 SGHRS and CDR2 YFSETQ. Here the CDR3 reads CASRGAGDVNTGELFF. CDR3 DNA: TGCGCCAGCAGGGGAGCGGGAGACGTGAACACCGGGGAGCTGTTTTTT.

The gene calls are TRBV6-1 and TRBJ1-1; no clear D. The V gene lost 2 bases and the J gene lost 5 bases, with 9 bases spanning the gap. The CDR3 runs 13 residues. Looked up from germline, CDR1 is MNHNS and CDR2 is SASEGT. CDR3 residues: CASSEIGVTEAFF. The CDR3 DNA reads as TGTGCCAGCAGTGAAATCGGAGTTACTGAAGCTTTCTTT.

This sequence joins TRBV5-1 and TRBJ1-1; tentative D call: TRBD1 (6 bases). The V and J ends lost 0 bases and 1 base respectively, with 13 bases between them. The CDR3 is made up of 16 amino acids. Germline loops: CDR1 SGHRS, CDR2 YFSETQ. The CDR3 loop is CASSLGGGHWNTEAFF. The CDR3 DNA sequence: TGCGCCAGCAGCTTGGGCGGGGGACATTGGAACACTGAAGCTTTCTTT.

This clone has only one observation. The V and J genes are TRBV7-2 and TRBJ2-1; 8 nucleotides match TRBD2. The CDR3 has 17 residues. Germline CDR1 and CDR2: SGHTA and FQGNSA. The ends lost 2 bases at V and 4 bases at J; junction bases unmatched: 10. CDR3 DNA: TGTGCCAGCAGCTTAAGGGGGTGGGGCGGGGGGTACAATGAGCAGTTCTTC. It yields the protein CASSLRGWGGGYNEQFF.

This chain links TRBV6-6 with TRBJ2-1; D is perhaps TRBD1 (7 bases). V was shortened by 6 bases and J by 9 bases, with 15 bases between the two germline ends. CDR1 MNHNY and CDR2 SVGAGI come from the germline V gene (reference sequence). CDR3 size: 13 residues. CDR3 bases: TGTGCCAGCAGAACCCACAGGGGAGGTGAGCAGTTCTTC. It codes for CASRTHRGGEQFF.

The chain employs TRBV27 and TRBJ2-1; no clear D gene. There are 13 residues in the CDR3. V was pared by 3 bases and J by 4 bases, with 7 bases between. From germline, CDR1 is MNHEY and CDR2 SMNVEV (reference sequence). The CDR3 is CASSFGGYNEQFF. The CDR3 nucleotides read TGTGCCAGCAGTTTCGGCGGATACAATGAGCAGTTCTTC.

The CDR3 DNA reads as TGTGCCAGCAGCTTACACTACCCTACATCTGGAAACACCATATATTTT. Protein: CASSLHYPTSGNTIYF. The rearrangement uses TRBV7-2 and TRBJ1-3; D is ambiguous. The CDR3 is 16 amino acids. Trimming took off 2 bases at V and 1 base at J, with 12 bases between the two ends. Germline V gene sequence: CDR1 SGHTA, CDR2 FQGNSA.

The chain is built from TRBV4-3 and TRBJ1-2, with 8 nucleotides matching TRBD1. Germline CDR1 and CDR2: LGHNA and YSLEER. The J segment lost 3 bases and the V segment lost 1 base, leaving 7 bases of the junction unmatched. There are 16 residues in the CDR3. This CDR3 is CASSQGPDREYYGYTF. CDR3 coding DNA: TGCGCCAGCAGCCAAGGCCCGGACAGGGAATACTATGGCTACACCTTC.

The DNA of the CDR3 is TGTGCCGGAGGACAGGGGGTGAACACTGAAGCTTTCTTT. It is translated as CAGGQGVNTEAFF. V and J are TRBV6-1 and TRBJ1-1; 10 nucleotides match TRBD1. Germline assignment: CDR1 MNHNS and CDR2 SASEGT. This CDR3 spans 13 amino acids. The junction had 3 bases not matched to a gene; V was cut back by 11 bases and J by 0 bases.

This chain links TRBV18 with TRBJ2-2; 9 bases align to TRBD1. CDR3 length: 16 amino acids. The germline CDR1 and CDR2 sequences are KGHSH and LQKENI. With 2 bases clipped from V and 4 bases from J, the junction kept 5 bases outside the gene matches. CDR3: CASSPMGQGSTGELFF. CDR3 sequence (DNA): TGTGCCAGCTCACCAATGGGACAGGGAAGCACCGGGGAGCTGTTTTTT. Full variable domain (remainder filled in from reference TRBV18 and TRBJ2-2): NAGVMQNPRHLVRRRGQEARLRCSPMKGHSHVYWYRQLPEEGLKFMVYLQKENIIDESGMPKERFSAEFPKEGPSILRIQQVVRGDSAAYFCASSPMGQGSTGELFFGEGSRLTVL.

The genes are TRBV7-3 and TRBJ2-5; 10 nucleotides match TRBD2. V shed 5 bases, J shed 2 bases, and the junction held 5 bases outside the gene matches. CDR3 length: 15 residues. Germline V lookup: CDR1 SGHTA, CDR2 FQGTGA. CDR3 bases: TGTGCCAGCAGCCCTAGCGGGGGTACTCAAGAGACCCAGTACTTC. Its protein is CASSPSGGTQETQYF.

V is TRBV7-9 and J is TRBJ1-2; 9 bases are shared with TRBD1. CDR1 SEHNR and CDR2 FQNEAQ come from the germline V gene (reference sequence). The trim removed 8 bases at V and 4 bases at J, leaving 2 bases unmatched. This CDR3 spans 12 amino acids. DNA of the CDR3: TGTGCCAGCGGACAGGGGCCCTATGGCTACACCTTC. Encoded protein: CASGQGPYGYTF.

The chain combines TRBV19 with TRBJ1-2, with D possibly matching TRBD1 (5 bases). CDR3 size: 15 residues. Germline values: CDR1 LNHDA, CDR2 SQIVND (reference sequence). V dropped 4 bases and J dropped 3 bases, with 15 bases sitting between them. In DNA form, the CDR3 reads TGTGCCAGTAGTACTGCAGGGTGGTCGGACTATGGCTACACCTTC. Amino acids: CASSTAGWSDYGYTF.

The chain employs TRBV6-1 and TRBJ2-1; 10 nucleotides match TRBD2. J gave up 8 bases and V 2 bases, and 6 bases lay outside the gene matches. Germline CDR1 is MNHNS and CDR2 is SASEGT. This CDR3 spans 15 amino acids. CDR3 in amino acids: CASSERAGGFYEQFF. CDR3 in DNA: TGTGCCAGCAGTGAACGAGCGGGGGGGTTCTATGAGCAGTTCTTC.

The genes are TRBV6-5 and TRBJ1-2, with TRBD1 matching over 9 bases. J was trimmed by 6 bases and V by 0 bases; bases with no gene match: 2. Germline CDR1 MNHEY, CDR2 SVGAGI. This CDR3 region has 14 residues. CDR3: CASSYSGQGNGYTF. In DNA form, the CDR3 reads TGTGCCAGCAGTTACTCAGGACAGGGGAATGGCTACACCTTC.

The CDR3 is CASSFPNNEQFF. The CDR3 DNA is TGCGCCAGCAGCTTCCCTAACAATGAGCAGTTCTTC. The rearrangement joins TRBV5-1 to TRBJ2-1; D not certain. Trimming took 2 bases from V and 5 from J, leaving 5 bases between them. This CDR3 is built from 12 residues. Germline lookup yields CDR1 SGHRS and CDR2 YFSETQ.

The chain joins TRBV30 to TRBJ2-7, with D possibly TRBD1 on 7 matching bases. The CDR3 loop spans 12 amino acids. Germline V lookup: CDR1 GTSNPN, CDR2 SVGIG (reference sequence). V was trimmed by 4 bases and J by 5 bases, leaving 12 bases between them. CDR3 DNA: TGTGCCTGGACAGGGGGGTTCAACGAGCAGTACTTC. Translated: CAWTGGFNEQYF.

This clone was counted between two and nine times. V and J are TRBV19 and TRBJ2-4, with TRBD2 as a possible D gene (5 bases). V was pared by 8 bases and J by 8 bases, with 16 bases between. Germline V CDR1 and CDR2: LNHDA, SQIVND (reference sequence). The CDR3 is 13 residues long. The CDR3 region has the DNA TGTGCCAGTTCCTGGCTTGGGCGGGACATTCAGTACTTC. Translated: CASSWLGRDIQYF. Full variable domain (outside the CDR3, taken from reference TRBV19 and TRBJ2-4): DGGITQSPKYLFRKEGQNVTLSCEQNLNHDAMYWYRQDPGQGLRLIYYSQIVNDFQKGDIAEGYSVSREKKESFPLTVTSAQKNPTAFYLCASSWLGRDIQYFGAGTRLSVL.

The CDR3: CASRGTGLLNEKLFF. CDR3 nucleotides: TGTGCCAGCAGGGGTACAGGGCTTCTTAATGAAAAACTGTTTTTT. This chain connects TRBV2 to TRBJ1-4; TRBD1 might be the D (6 bases). Trimming pared 6 bases from V and 4 bases from J, leaving 15 bases between. The CDR3 consists of 15 residues. Germline CDR1 and CDR2: SNHLY and FYNNEI.

The CDR3 sequence: CASSLSSLSYEQYF. The CDR3 DNA sequence: TGCGCCAGCAGCTTGTCTAGCTTGTCCTACGAGCAGTACTTC. This chain joins TRBV5-1 and TRBJ2-5; D might be TRBD2 (5 bases). The J call could be wrong; TRBJ2-7 is a better fit for the DNA end. CDR3 length: 14 amino acids. Germline loops: CDR1 SGHRS, CDR2 YFSETQ.

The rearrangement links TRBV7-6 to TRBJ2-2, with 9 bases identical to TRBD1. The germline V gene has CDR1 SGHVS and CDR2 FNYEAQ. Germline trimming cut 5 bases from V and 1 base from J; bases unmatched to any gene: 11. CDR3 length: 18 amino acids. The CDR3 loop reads CASSARQGGAWNTGELFF. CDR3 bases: TGTGCCAGCAGCGCTAGACAGGGGGGAGCTTGGAACACCGGGGAGCTGTTTTTT.

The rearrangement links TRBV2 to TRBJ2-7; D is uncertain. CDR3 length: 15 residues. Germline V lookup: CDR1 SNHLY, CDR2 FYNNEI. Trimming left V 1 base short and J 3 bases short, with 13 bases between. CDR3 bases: TGTGCCAGCAGTGAAGGACGCCAGGTTGGCTACGAGCAGTACTTC. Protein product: CASSEGRQVGYEQYF.

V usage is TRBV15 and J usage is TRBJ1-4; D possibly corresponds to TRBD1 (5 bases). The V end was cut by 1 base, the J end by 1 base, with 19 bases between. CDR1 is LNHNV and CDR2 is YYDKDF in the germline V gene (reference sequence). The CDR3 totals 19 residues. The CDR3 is CATSRGGTPGVGTNEKLFF. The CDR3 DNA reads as TGTGCCACCAGCAGAGGTGGGACGCCGGGAGTTGGAACTAATGAAAAACTGTTTTTT. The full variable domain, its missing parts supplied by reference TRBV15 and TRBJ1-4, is DAMVIQNPRYQVTQFGKPVTLSCSQTLNHNVMYWYQQKSSQAPKLLFHYYDKDFNNEADTPDNFQSRRPNTSFCFLDIRSPGLGDTAMYLCATSRGGTPGVGTNEKLFFGSGTQLSVL.

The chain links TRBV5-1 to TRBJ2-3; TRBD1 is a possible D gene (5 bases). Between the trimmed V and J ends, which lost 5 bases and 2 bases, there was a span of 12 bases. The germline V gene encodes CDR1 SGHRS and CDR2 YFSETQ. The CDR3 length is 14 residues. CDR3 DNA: TGCGCCAGCAGTCAGGACACCCCCACAGATACGCAGTATTTT. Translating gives CASSQDTPTDTQYF. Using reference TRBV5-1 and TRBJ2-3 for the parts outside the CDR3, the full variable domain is KAGVTQTPRYLIKTRGQQVTLSCSPISGHRSVSWYQQTPGQGLQFLFEYFSETQRNKGNFPGRFSGRQFSNSRSEMNVSTLELGDSALYLCASSQDTPTDTQYFGPGTRLTVL.

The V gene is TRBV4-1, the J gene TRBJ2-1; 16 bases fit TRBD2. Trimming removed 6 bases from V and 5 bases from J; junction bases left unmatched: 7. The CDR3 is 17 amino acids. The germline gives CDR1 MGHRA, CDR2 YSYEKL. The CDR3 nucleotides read TGCGCCAGCAGGGGGACTAGCGGGAGGGTAGTCGACAATGAGCAGTTCTTC. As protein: CASRGTSGRVVDNEQFF.

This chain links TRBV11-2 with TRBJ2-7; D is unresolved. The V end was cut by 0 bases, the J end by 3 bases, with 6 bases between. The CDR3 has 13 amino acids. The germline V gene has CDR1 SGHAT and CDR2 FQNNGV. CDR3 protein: CASSLERYYEQYF. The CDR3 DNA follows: TGTGCCAGCAGCTTAGAACGGTACTACGAGCAGTACTTC.